The subject of this entry is one TCR beta chain. After removal of 6 bases from V and 2 bases from J, the junction contained 5 bases not matched to a gene. Germline V CDR1 and CDR2: MNHEY, SVGAGI. The CDR3 loop spans 14 amino acids. This table comes from immunoSEQ multiplex PCR, and its TCRdb copy is limited to in-frame clones, with some not included. The data contain 95,000 to 120,000 clones, roughly 85% of them seen just once; the ten biggest clones take up about an eighth. The data were obtained in a study of blood T cell repertoires in COVID-19. Background on the study: T cells, B-cell-depleted T cells, or PBMCs provided the cDNA or gDNA that served as material.

The genes are TRBV6-5 and TRBJ2-3, with 7 bases aligning to TRBD1. This clonotype was sampled from a human donor in a cohort sampled during active COVID-19. The sample consisted of peripheral blood. The CDR3 here is CASSPGTDTDTQYF. In DNA form, the CDR3 reads TGTGCCAGCAGCCCCGGGACAGACACAGATACGCAGTATTTT.